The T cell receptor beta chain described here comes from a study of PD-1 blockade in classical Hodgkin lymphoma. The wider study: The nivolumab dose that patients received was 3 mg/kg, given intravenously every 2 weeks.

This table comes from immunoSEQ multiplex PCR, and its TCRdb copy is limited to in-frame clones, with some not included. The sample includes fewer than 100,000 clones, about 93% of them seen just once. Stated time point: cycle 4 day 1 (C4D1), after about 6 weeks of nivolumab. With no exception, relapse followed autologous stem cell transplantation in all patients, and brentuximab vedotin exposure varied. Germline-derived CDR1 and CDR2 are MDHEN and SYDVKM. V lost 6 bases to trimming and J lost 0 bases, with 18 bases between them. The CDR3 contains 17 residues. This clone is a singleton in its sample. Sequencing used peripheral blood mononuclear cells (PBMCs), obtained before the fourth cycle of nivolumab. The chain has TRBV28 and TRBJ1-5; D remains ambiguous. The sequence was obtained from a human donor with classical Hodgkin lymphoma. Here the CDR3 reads CASSPLGWSYSNQPQHF. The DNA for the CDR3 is TGTGCCAGCAGCCCCCTAGGGTGGAGTTATAGCAATCAGCCCCAGCATTTT.